These 11 T cell receptor beta chains were all obtained from the same sample, sequenced in a study of molecular identifiers for immune sequencing clone quantification. TCRdb passed the PCR reads through MiXCR, listing each CDR3 protein once. The sample comprises 490,000 or so distinct CDR3 sequences, around a fifth of which are singletons, and about 0.84% rests with the top ten. The source material was naive CD8+ T cells from blood, with Jurkat cell RNA spiked in. Subset indicated: FACS-sorted CD8+CD4-CCR7+CD45RA+ naive T cells. These TCRs come from a human donor in good health. Some libraries in this study had Jurkat cell RNA spiked in.

Concerning this clonotype itself: Just one base apart from a much larger clone, this may be a read error. The chain's CDR3 is CTSSLIGGLQETQYF. The CDR3 nucleotides read TGTACCAGCAGCTTAATTGGAGGGTTGCAAGAGACCCAGTACTTC. The V and J genes are TRBV7-3 and TRBJ2-5; D may be TRBD2 (6 bases). The length of the CDR3 is 15 residues. Germline V gene sequence: CDR1 SGHTA, CDR2 FQGTGA.

This chain joins TRBV12-3 or TRBV12-4 and TRBJ2-2, with D uncertain. The CDR3 extends over 14 amino acids. V was trimmed by 4 bases and J by 7 bases, leaving 13 bases between them. The CDR3 is CASSYVIGVGELFF. The CDR3 coding sequence is TGTGCCAGCAGTTACGTAATTGGGGTCGGGGAGCTGTTTTTT.

The chain links TRBV29-1 to TRBJ2-1; the D gene is possibly TRBD2 (6 bases). Trimming took off 3 bases at V and 2 bases at J, with 8 bases between the two ends. The germline V gene encodes CDR1 SQVTM and CDR2 ANQGSEA. The CDR3 spans 13 residues. CDR3 DNA: TGCAGCGTTGACGGGGGTCCCTACAATGAGCAGTTCTTC. Its protein product is CSVDGGPYNEQFF.

This clonotype occurred many times. The chain has TRBV5-1 and TRBJ2-5, with D possibly matching TRBD1 (6 bases). Germline CDR1 is SGHRS and CDR2 is YFSETQ. Trimming cost V 4 bases and J 2 bases, with 12 bases left between them. The CDR3 length is 14 residues. The CDR3 sequence is CASSLNRAQETQYF. CDR3 nucleotide sequence: TGCGCCAGCAGCCTAAACAGGGCACAAGAGACCCAGTACTTC.

The chain uses TRBV19 and TRBJ2-5; 14 nucleotides match TRBD2. This CDR3 is 16 amino acids long. The trim removed 5 bases at V and 4 bases at J, leaving 6 bases unmatched. Germline V lookup: CDR1 LNHDA, CDR2 SQIVND (reference sequence). CDR3 sequence (DNA): TGTGCCAGTAGTCCGGGACTAGCGGGAGAATTAGAGACCCAGTACTTC. Amino acid sequence: CASSPGLAGELETQYF.

This clonotype was seen at least ten times. The chain carries TRBV6-5 and TRBJ2-3; D uncertain. Germline CDR1 is MNHEY and CDR2 is SVGAGI. The CDR3 covers 14 residues. V lost 2 bases and J lost 2, with 8 bases in between. Written as DNA, the CDR3 is TGTGCCAGCAGTTACGTCCCGGTCACAGATACGCAGTATTTT. Encoded protein: CASSYVPVTDTQYF.

There are many counts of this clonotype. V is TRBV5-6 and J is TRBJ1-1; possibly TRBD1 for D (5 bases). V was pared by 7 bases and J by 6 bases, with 13 bases between. Germline loops: CDR1 SGHDT, CDR2 YYEEEE. This CDR3 has 12 residues. This chain's CDR3 is CASGEGLAEAFF. The CDR3 coding sequence is TGTGCCAGCGGGGAGGGGTTGGCTGAAGCTTTCTTT.

This clonotype was seen a few times. The CDR3 nucleotides are TGCAGTGCTAGAGACCACCTACTAGCGGGAAAAGAGACCCAGTACTTC. Translation: CSARDHLLAGKETQYF. The V and J genes are TRBV20-1 and TRBJ2-5, with TRBD2 identical over 10 bases. Germline V gives CDR1 DFQATT, CDR2 SNEGSKA (reference sequence). The CDR3 covers 16 residues. V trimming: 0 bases; J trimming: 3 bases; junction bases outside the gene matches: 7.

This clonotype was seen only a few times. The gene calls are TRBV27 and TRBJ1-4; 11 bases agree with TRBD1. This CDR3 is 15 amino acids long. The V gene's germline CDR1 is MNHEY and CDR2 SMNVEV (reference sequence). V lost 8 bases and J lost 8; bases outside the gene matches: 10. The CDR3 DNA is TGTGCCAGCGGTTATGCTGGGACAGGGGGAGAAAAACTGTTTTTT. Protein sequence: CASGYAGTGGEKLFF. The entire variable domain, with the rest obtained from reference TRBV27 and TRBJ1-4, is as follows: EAQVTQNPRYLITVTGKKLTVTCSQNMNHEYMSWYRQDPGLGLRQIYYSMNVEVTDKGDVPEGYKVSRKEKRNFPLILESPSPNQTSLYFCASGYAGTGGEKLFFGSGTQLSVL.

As for this clonotype: A much larger clone sits a single nucleotide away, making a read error possible. The CDR3: CAGSFDQVPYNEQFF. In DNA form, the CDR3 reads TGTGCCGGCAGTTTTGACCAGGTCCCCTACAATGAGCAGTTCTTC. The chain joins TRBV28 to TRBJ2-1; D remains unclear. Germline CDR1 MDHEN, CDR2 SYDVKM. The CDR3 contains 15 residues.

Only a few counts were recorded for this clonotype. This chain connects TRBV6-2 or TRBV6-3 to TRBJ1-5, with a tentative D call TRBD1 (5 bases). Trimming cost V 6 bases and J 4 bases, with 16 bases left between them. CDR1 MNHEY and CDR2 SVGEGT come from the germline V gene. The CDR3 has 15 residues. This chain's CDR3 is CASSQGTGWNQPQHF. The DNA for the CDR3 is TGTGCCAGCAGCCAAGGGACCGGATGGAATCAGCCCCAGCATTTT.